This TCR beta chain was documented in a study of Ad26.COV2.S vaccination and SARS-CoV-2 variants. The CDR3 has 15 residues. The germline V and J ends were trimmed by 5 bases and 7 bases, with 18 bases remaining between them. Germline V gives CDR1 SEHNR, CDR2 FQNEAQ (reference sequence). Regarding treatment: around 19 received Ad26.COV2.S at low or high dose, single or two shots; about 5 received placebo; per-sample allocation not given. Sample collection was performed on day 63 after the first vaccine or placebo injection. TCRdb's table, derived via immunoSEQ multiplex PCR, lists solely in-frame clones and lacks some. Altogether about 350,000 clones are present, around 89% being singletons, with the ten largest covering about 4.6%.

This specimen consisted of peripheral blood, obtained in a trial of Ad26.COV2.S vaccine versus placebo. The rearrangement uses TRBV7-9 and TRBJ2-1; the D is unclear. The sequence was collected from a person between 18 and 65 years old who received the Ad26.COV2.S COVID-19 vaccine or a placebo. The DNA for the CDR3 is TGTGCCAGCAGCCCTGGGTTGCTAGACGGGAATGAGCAGTTCTTC. Translating gives CASSPGLLDGNEQFF.